The T cell receptor (beta chain) described here comes from a study of T cell changes during pregnancy in multiple sclerosis (dated by TCRdb to 2018 to 2020). About the full investigation: In women with multiple sclerosis, the researchers looked at how the T cell repertoire shifted as pregnancy progressed.

Receptors were amplified or captured by the immunoSEQ multiplex PCR assay. TCRdb obtained this table from immuneACCESS and retained in-frame rearrangements with V and J assigned. These tables miss some clones; where compared with another copy, unresolved V genes account for less than half of the shortfall, and the remainder is unexplained. Across this sample there are just under 80,000 clones, with around 95% seen only once. Approximately 0.7% of the sample is taken by the ten largest. Reading from cysteine to phenylalanine, the CDR3 counts 19 amino acids. CDR3 DNA is the only sequence kept; it has 57 bases, read in frame from the first base. Clipping removes 4 bases from V and 6 bases from J, with 17 as the unmatched junction base count. Looking up the germline V gene yields CDR1 SGHDT and CDR2 YYEEEE. For this clone: The clone's antigen remains unknown. No base qualities exist here, and no much larger clone lies one base off it.

The chain uses TRBV5-6 and TRBJ1-5; 12 middle bases align to TRBD1. The clonotype originates from a female donor in good health, enrolled as a control in a pregnancy study. Material: peripheral blood, obtained in the second trimester of pregnancy. The CDR3 protein sequence reads: CASSRNRDRGLLDPQPQHF. In nucleotide form, the sequence is TGTGCCAGCAGCCGGAACCGGGACAGGGGGCTCCTAGATCCTCAGCCCCAGCATTTT.